One T cell receptor beta chain is described in this entry. What it recognizes is unknown. These data are taken from a study of cytomegalovirus exposure and HLA in healthy donors. About the study: An earlier analysis found around 120 million unique TCR beta sequences from around 180 million T cells.

Trimming pared 4 bases from V and 0 bases from J, leaving 22 bases between. This CDR3 spans 19 amino acids. Looked up from germline, CDR1 is SGHRS and CDR2 is YFSETQ. General study results and limits: Later analysis indicated greater clonal expansion among HLA-associated TCR beta chains than among equally common other chains.

PCR primers comprised 60 Vbeta and 13 Jbeta primers. Method: immunoSEQ multiplex PCR; TCRdb's copy keeps in-frame clones and lacks some. Among roughly 180,000 clones listed, 77% were seen once. This TCR derives from a woman aged 55-70 years in good health and CMV-seropositive. The sequenced sample was PBMCs. The rearrangement links TRBV5-1 to TRBJ1-4; D possibly corresponds to TRBD1 (5 bases). CDR3 residues: CASSDGGVGEHATNEKLFF. The CDR3 coding sequence is TGCGCCAGCAGCGACGGGGGGGTGGGGGAGCATGCAACTAATGAAAAACTGTTTTTT.